The 5 T cell receptor beta chains presented below share a single source sample, sequenced in a study of cytomegalovirus exposure and HLA in healthy donors. Profiling relied on immunoSEQ multiplex PCR, and the TCRdb table lists in-frame clones only, not all of them. The sample contains some 80,000 clones, 90% to 97% of which appear only once. The sample was PBMCs. These TCRs come from a woman in her late teens or twenties in good health and CMV-seronegative.

CDR3 loop: CASKRANTGELFF. Written as DNA, the CDR3 is TGTGCCAGCAAAAGAGCGAACACCGGGGAGCTGTTTTTT. J is TRBJ2-2 and V is TRBV28; D remains ambiguous. CDR1 MDHEN and CDR2 SYDVKM come from the germline V gene. The V gene lost 7 bases and the J gene lost 0 bases, with 6 bases spanning the gap. There are 13 residues in the CDR3.

The gene calls are TRBV27 and TRBJ1-1, with TRBD1 matching over 7 bases. The CDR3 has 15 amino acids. The J segment lost 2 bases and the V segment lost 3 bases, leaving 6 bases of the junction unmatched. Germline CDR1 MNHEY, CDR2 SMNVEV (reference sequence). The CDR3 DNA reads as TGTGCCAGCAGTTTCTTGACAGGGACTAACACTGAAGCTTTCTTT. It specifies CASSFLTGTNTEAFF.

The gene calls are TRBV7-8 and TRBJ2-3; no definite D call. Trimming left V 3 bases short and J 3 bases short, with 7 bases between. CDR1 SGHVS and CDR2 FQNEAQ come from the germline V gene. The CDR3 spans 13 residues. CDR3 nucleotide sequence: TGTGCCAGCAGCTTCCCCAGAACAGATACGCAGTATTTT. Protein: CASSFPRTDTQYF.

This sequence joins TRBV9 and TRBJ1-5; a weak D match, TRBD1 (5 bases). This CDR3 region has 15 residues. V lost 0 bases and J 3 bases, leaving 10 bases between the germline ends. Germline V CDR1 and CDR2: SGDLS, YYNGEE. The CDR3 nucleotides are TGTGCCAGCAGCGTAGGGGGGGTACCCAATCAGCCCCAGCATTTT. Amino acids: CASSVGGVPNQPQHF.

The DNA of the CDR3 is TGTGCCAGTAGTATGGTGGGGCAGGGGCACACCGGGGAGCTGTTTTTT. This encodes CASSMVGQGHTGELFF. The chain is built from TRBV19 and TRBJ2-2, with D possibly matching TRBD1 (6 bases). The length of the CDR3 is 16 residues. The V end was cut by 3 bases, the J end by 3 bases, with 14 bases between. CDR1 is LNHDA, CDR2 SQIVND, per germline (reference sequence).